This passage covers 30 T cell receptor beta chains from one sample sequenced in a study of early T cells in non-severe SARS-CoV-2 infection. TCRdb reprocessed the 5' RACE reads via MiXCR and lists one record per CDR3 protein. The sample has 63,000 or so distinct CDR3 sequences, approximately 10% seen once. The material sequenced was whole blood, taken at baseline. These receptors were obtained from an adult who was a healthcare worker with PCR-confirmed SARS-CoV-2 infection or an uninfected control (not recorded which).

A few counts support this clonotype. The genes are TRBV15 and TRBJ1-2; D is ambiguous. With 0 bases removed from V and 4 bases from J, the gap between germline ends came to 12 bases. The CDR3 totals 15 residues. Germline V CDR1 and CDR2: LNHNV, YYDKDF (reference sequence). In DNA, the CDR3 is TGTGCCACCAGCAGAGATGCCCTAGCCGCCTATGGCTACACCTTC. It specifies CATSRDALAAYGYTF. The full variable domain, with the rest looked up from reference TRBV15 and TRBJ1-2, is DAMVIQNPRYQVTQFGKPVTLSCSQTLNHNVMYWYQQKSSQAPKLLFHYYDKDFNNEADTPDNFQSRRPNTSFCFLDIRSPGLGDTAMYLCATSRDALAAYGYTFGSGTRLTVV.

This clonotype was picked up many times. This chain uses TRBV11-3 with TRBJ2-3; 10 bases align to TRBD1. Germline V CDR1 and CDR2: SGHNT, YENEEA. CDR3 length equals 15 residues. V lost 3 bases and J lost 1; bases outside the gene matches: 1. CDR3 in DNA: TGTGCCAGCAGCTTTGGGACAGGGGGCACAGATACGCAGTATTTT. This gives the protein CASSFGTGGTDTQYF. Variable domain in full (rest from reference TRBV11-3 and TRBJ2-3): EAGVVQSPRYKIIEKKQPVAFWCNPISGHNTLYWYLQNLGQGPELLIRYENEEAVDDSQLPKDRFSAERLKGVDSTLKIQPAELGDSAVYLCASSFGTGGTDTQYFGPGTRLTVL.

V and J are TRBV2 and TRBJ1-4, with a possible D match to TRBD1 (6 bases). V was pared by 7 bases and J by 5 bases, with 14 bases between. This CDR3 contains 14 residues. Germline V lookup: CDR1 SNHLY, CDR2 FYNNEI. CDR3 sequence (DNA): TGTGCCAGCAACCCAACAGGGATCAATGAAAAACTGTTTTTT. Encoded protein: CASNPTGINEKLFF.

The rearrangement joins TRBV28 to TRBJ1-1; tentatively, D is TRBD1 (5 bases). The germline CDR1 and CDR2 sequences are MDHEN and SYDVKM. Trimming removed 0 bases from V and 4 bases from J, with 12 bases in between. This CDR3 is built from 15 residues. This CDR3 reads CASSLWTGDVTEAFF. The CDR3 bases are TGTGCCAGCAGTTTATGGACCGGGGACGTCACTGAAGCTTTCTTT.

This chain joins TRBV12-3 or TRBV12-4 and TRBJ2-7; TRBD1 matches 8 bases. The J segment lost 4 bases and the V segment lost 5 bases, leaving 7 bases of the junction unmatched. This CDR3 has 14 residues. CDR3: CASSVRGPGYEQYF. In DNA form, the CDR3 reads TGTGCCAGCAGTGTCAGGGGGCCCGGATACGAGCAGTACTTC.

The V and J genes are TRBV30 and TRBJ2-3, with 11 bases fitting TRBD2. The V and J ends lost 5 bases and 4 bases, in that order; junction bases with no gene match: 23. The germline gives CDR1 GTSNPN, CDR2 SVGIG (reference sequence). This CDR3 spans 20 amino acids. CDR3: CAWGTRGGNTGTSGADTQYF. DNA for the CDR3: TGTGCCTGGGGTACCCGGGGGGGAAACACCGGGACTAGCGGAGCAGATACGCAGTATTTT.

This chain joins TRBV30 and TRBJ2-7; D not certain. The ends were cut back, 0 bases at V and 1 base at J, with 4 bases in the middle. The germline gives CDR1 GTSNPN, CDR2 SVGIG (reference sequence). CDR3 length: 12 amino acids. The CDR3 coding sequence is TGTGCCTGGAGTGTAAGTTCCTACGAGCAGTACTTC. Its translation is CAWSVSSYEQYF.

The chain couples TRBV5-1 to TRBJ1-2; 8 bases match TRBD1. Trimming took 0 bases from V and 7 from J; bases not matched to a gene: 8. This CDR3 has 15 amino acids. In germline, CDR1 is SGHRS, CDR2 YFSETQ. CDR3 in DNA: TGCGCCAGCAGCTTGGGGTTCCAGGGGGCAACTGGCTACACCTTC. This sequence encodes CASSLGFQGATGYTF. Looking up the rest from reference TRBV5-1 and TRBJ1-2 gives the full variable domain: KAGVTQTPRYLIKTRGQQVTLSCSPISGHRSVSWYQQTPGQGLQFLFEYFSETQRNKGNFPGRFSGRQFSNSRSEMNVSTLELGDSALYLCASSLGFQGATGYTFGSGTRLTVV.

The V and J genes are TRBV27 and TRBJ2-7, with 9 bases matching TRBD1. V dropped 5 bases and J dropped 6; count of bases not matched to a gene: 14. CDR3 size: 16 residues. The germline V gene has CDR1 MNHEY and CDR2 SMNVEV (reference sequence). CDR3 residues: CASSKMTGTGLLEQYF. The DNA of the CDR3 is TGTGCCAGCAGTAAGATGACCGGGACAGGGTTACTCGAGCAGTACTTC.

In its sample, this clonotype was seen a few times. This rearrangement joins TRBV2 to TRBJ2-7; the D is unclear. The CDR3 consists of 10 residues. Germline V gives CDR1 SNHLY, CDR2 FYNNEI. V was clipped by 8 bases and J by 2 bases, with 4 bases between them. The CDR3 protein is CASGPYEQYF. The DNA of the CDR3 is TGTGCCAGCGGCCCCTACGAGCAGTACTTC.

This chain links TRBV27 with TRBJ2-2; the match to TRBD1 covers 8 bases. V shed 4 bases and J 7 bases; nucleotides not matched to a gene: 2. This CDR3 is built from 13 residues. Germline loops: CDR1 MNHEY, CDR2 SMNVEV (reference sequence). The DNA of the CDR3 is TGTGCCAGCAGTTCAACAGGGGGCGGGGAGCTGTTTTTT. The encoded protein is CASSSTGGGELFF.

This clonotype has a count of ten or more. The V gene is TRBV6-6, the J gene TRBJ1-1, with D unclear. This CDR3 has 15 amino acids. V lost 2 bases and J 0 bases, leaving 10 bases between the germline ends. The germline gives CDR1 MNHNY, CDR2 SVGAGI (reference sequence). CDR3 nucleotides: TGTGCCAGCAGTTACGGCGTCACCATGAACACTGAAGCTTTCTTT. Encoded protein: CASSYGVTMNTEAFF.

The V and J genes are TRBV4-1 and TRBJ2-5; the match to TRBD2 covers 7 bases. Unmatched junction bases numbered 12, after V lost 1 base and J lost 4 bases. Germline V lookup: CDR1 MGHRA, CDR2 YSYEKL. The CDR3 is made up of 17 amino acids. This CDR3 reads CASSQAPPGGSGETQYF. CDR3 nucleotides: TGCGCCAGCAGCCAAGCCCCCCCGGGGGGTTCAGGAGAGACCCAGTACTTC.

Many counts were recorded for this clonotype. The V call is TRBV7-9, the J call TRBJ2-7; D uncertain. The CDR3 extends over 11 amino acids. V was pared by 5 bases and J by 4 bases, with 6 bases between. Per germline, CDR1 SEHNR and CDR2 FQNEAQ (reference sequence). Written as DNA, the CDR3 is TGTGCCAGCAGCGCAACTTACGAGCAGTACTTC. It translates to CASSATYEQYF. Full variable domain (missing parts from reference TRBV7-9 and TRBJ2-7): DTGVSQNPRHKITKRGQNVTFRCDPISEHNRLYWYRQTLGQGPEFLTYFQNEAQLEKSRLLSDRFSAERPKGSFSTLEIQRTEQGDSAMYLCASSATYEQYFGPGTRLTVT.

Here the CDR3 reads CASSSLLDTQYF. The DNA for the CDR3 is TGTGCCAGCAGTTCCTTACTGGATACGCAGTATTTT. The chain joins TRBV28 to TRBJ2-3; no clear D. The germline V gene has CDR1 MDHEN and CDR2 SYDVKM. This CDR3 has 12 residues. Trimming stripped 4 bases from V and 6 bases from J, with 8 bases between.

V is TRBV24-1 and J is TRBJ2-2, with TRBD1 identical over 9 bases. CDR3 length: 16 residues. Unmatched junction bases numbered 11, after V lost 7 bases and J lost 6 bases. Germline V gene sequence: CDR1 KGHDR, CDR2 SFDVKD. CDR3 region: CATSIRGQGSSGELFF. Written as DNA, the CDR3 is TGTGCCACCAGCATTAGGGGACAGGGAAGTTCCGGGGAGCTGTTTTTT.

This clonotype showed up just a few times. The chain links TRBV6-5 to TRBJ1-4; tentative D call: TRBD1 (6 bases). Trimming took 3 bases from V and 4 from J, leaving 15 bases between them. Germline-derived CDR1 and CDR2 are MNHEY and SVGAGI. The CDR3 length is 16 residues. CDR3 loop: CASSYRPRGDNEKLFF. The CDR3 DNA is TGTGCCAGCAGTTATCGCCCCAGGGGTGATAATGAAAAACTGTTTTTT.

In this sample, this clonotype turned up a few times. J is TRBJ1-1 and V is TRBV7-7, with D possibly TRBD1 on 5 matching bases. The CDR3 runs 13 residues. Between the trimmed V and J ends, which lost 3 bases and 1 base, there was a span of 6 bases. CDR1 SSHAT and CDR2 FNYEAQ come from the germline V gene (reference sequence). This CDR3 reads CASSFGTNTEAFF. The CDR3 DNA reads TGTGCCAGCAGCTTCGGGACGAACACTGAAGCTTTCTTT.

There are a few counts of this clonotype. The genes are TRBV7-2 and TRBJ2-5, with D unresolved. Trimming left V 2 bases short and J 1 base short, with 8 bases between. CDR3 length: 14 residues. Germline V gene sequence: CDR1 SGHTA, CDR2 FQGNSA. The CDR3 sequence is CASSLTQLQETQYF. The CDR3 nucleotides read TGTGCCAGCAGCTTAACGCAGCTCCAAGAGACCCAGTACTTC.

The chain is built from TRBV20-1 and TRBJ2-7, with unresolved D. V lost 6 bases to trimming and J lost 2 bases, with 14 bases between them. The germline V gene encodes CDR1 DFQATT and CDR2 SNEGSKA (reference sequence). CDR3 length equals 13 residues. The DNA for the CDR3 is TGCAGTGCCGCCAGATCGGCCCCCTACGAGCAGTACTTC. Translating it yields CSAARSAPYEQYF.

The genes are TRBV6-1 and TRBJ2-1; 7 nucleotides line up with TRBD2. Germline assignment: CDR1 MNHNS and CDR2 SASEGT. The junction had 5 bases not matched to a gene; V was cut back by 4 bases and J by 2 bases. The CDR3 has 15 amino acids. CDR3 region: CASSVGRNPYNEQFF. For the CDR3, the DNA is TGTGCCAGCAGTGTCGGGAGGAACCCCTACAATGAGCAGTTCTTC.

The table lists this clonotype with a few counts. The chain carries TRBV4-2 and TRBJ1-1; no clear D gene. V lost 4 bases and J lost 5, with 11 bases in between. CDR1 LGHNA and CDR2 YNFKEQ come from the germline V gene. The CDR3 covers 13 residues. The CDR3 region has the DNA TGTGCCAGCAGCCGTCTGAGGGAAACTGAAGCTTTCTTT. It is translated as CASSRLRETEAFF.

Only one count was recorded for this clonotype. The V call is TRBV20-1, the J call TRBJ2-3; 8 nucleotides agree with TRBD2. Losses at the gene ends were 6 bases for V and 6 bases for J; bases not matched to a gene: 5. The CDR3 loop spans 12 amino acids. Germline lookup yields CDR1 DFQATT and CDR2 SNEGSKA (reference sequence). CDR3 protein: CSAGLASDTQYF. The DNA for the CDR3 is TGCAGTGCCGGACTAGCATCCGATACGCAGTATTTT.

The chain is built from TRBV11-2 and TRBJ2-7; 7 bases fit TRBD1. Per germline, CDR1 SGHAT and CDR2 FQNNGV. V lost 4 bases, J lost 1 base, and 4 bases stayed unmatched. The CDR3 is 14 residues long. The chain's CDR3 is CASSSYRGSYEQYF. The CDR3 region has the DNA TGTGCCAGCAGCTCATACAGGGGATCCTACGAGCAGTACTTC.

The chain recombines TRBV6-2 or TRBV6-3 with TRBJ2-2; 11 bases fit TRBD2. Germline assignment: CDR1 MNHEY and CDR2 SVGEGT. Trimming cost V 0 bases and J 4 bases; bases outside gene matches: 4. The CDR3 consists of 17 residues. The CDR3 reads CASSYSGLAGGTGELFF. CDR3 DNA: TGTGCCAGCAGTTACTCGGGTCTAGCGGGAGGCACCGGGGAGCTGTTTTTT.

The chain joins TRBV20-1 to TRBJ2-6, with D perhaps TRBD1 (7 bases). V lost 6 bases, J lost 4 bases, and 16 bases lay in between. This CDR3 is 15 amino acids long. The germline V gene has CDR1 DFQATT and CDR2 SNEGSKA (reference sequence). The CDR3 is CSAGAGGPGANVLTF. The DNA of the CDR3 is TGCAGTGCAGGGGCAGGGGGGCCCGGGGCCAACGTCCTGACTTTC.

This clonotype was seen repeatedly, ten times or more. The chain is built from TRBV28 and TRBJ2-3, with TRBD1 as a possible D gene (5 bases). The CDR3 has 14 residues. V lost 6 bases and J 0 bases, leaving 10 bases between the germline ends. Germline V gene sequence: CDR1 MDHEN, CDR2 SYDVKM. The CDR3 DNA follows: TGTGCCAGCAGGAGGACAATTAGCACAGATACGCAGTATTTT. Translating gives CASRRTISTDTQYF.

There are a few counts of this clonotype. J is TRBJ2-4 and V is TRBV7-2, with a tentative D call TRBD2 (6 bases). The V and J ends lost 4 bases and 8 bases respectively, with 15 bases between them. Germline assignment: CDR1 SGHTA and CDR2 FQGNSA. This CDR3 comprises 14 residues. Written as DNA, the CDR3 is TGTGCCAGCAGCTCAGTGGCGGGCGGGGACATTCAGTACTTC. Translated, it gives CASSSVAGGDIQYF.

This clonotype was counted only a few times. The V call is TRBV29-1, the J call TRBJ2-7; 8 bases map to TRBD1. Germline trimming cut 4 bases from V and 3 bases from J; bases unmatched to any gene: 5. The germline V gene encodes CDR1 SQVTM and CDR2 ANQGSEA. The CDR3 consists of 13 residues. The CDR3 protein is CSVASTGGYEQYF. The CDR3 DNA sequence: TGCAGCGTTGCCAGTACAGGGGGCTACGAGCAGTACTTC.

The chain employs TRBV5-1 and TRBJ1-2; 10 nucleotides match TRBD1. Germline values: CDR1 SGHRS, CDR2 YFSETQ. The CDR3 is made up of 14 amino acids. The trim removed 1 base at V and 8 bases at J, leaving 5 bases unmatched. The CDR3 spells CASSLFGTGDGYTF. CDR3 DNA sequence: TGCGCCAGCAGCTTGTTTGGGACAGGGGACGGCTACACCTTC.